These 21 T cell receptor beta chains originate from one sample sequenced in a study of shared clonotypes between healthy human individuals. Measured with immunoSEQ multiplex PCR; TCRdb has only the in-frame clones, and not every one. This table has 1.4 million or so clones, roughly 98.5% appearing once. Material for sequencing was naive CD4+ T cells sorted from blood. Subset given: CD45RA+ positively selected. The origin of the receptors is a man aged 30 to 45 in good health.

V usage is TRBV4-1 and J usage is TRBJ2-7; D is possibly TRBD2 (5 bases). The CDR3 sequence is 15 residues long. V lost 4 bases to trimming and J lost 2 bases, with 15 bases between them. In germline, CDR1 is MGHRA, CDR2 YSYEKL. DNA of the CDR3: TGCGCCAGCAGCCGAGGGAAGCGGAGCCCCTACGAGCAGTACTTC. This sequence encodes CASSRGKRSPYEQYF.

The gene calls are TRBV7-2 and TRBJ2-1; D perhaps matches TRBD2 (5 bases). The CDR3 is 15 amino acids. V dropped 7 bases and J dropped 0 bases, with 13 bases sitting between them. Per germline, CDR1 SGHTA and CDR2 FQGNSA. CDR3 coding DNA: TGTGCCAGCACCCGTAGCGTTAGCTCCTACAATGAGCAGTTCTTC. It translates to CASTRSVSSYNEQFF. Using reference TRBV7-2 and TRBJ2-1 for the parts outside the CDR3, the full variable domain is GAGVSQSPSNKVTEKGKDVELRCDPISGHTALYWYRQSLGQGLEFLIYFQGNSAPDKSGLPSDRFSAERTGGSVSTLTIQRTQQEDSAVYLCASTRSVSSYNEQFFGPGTRLTVL.

The sample holds one count of this clone. J is TRBJ2-1 and V is TRBV27; 7 bases map to TRBD2. The CDR3 is made up of 18 amino acids. CDR1 MNHEY and CDR2 SMNVEV come from the germline V gene (reference sequence). V trimming: 7 bases; J trimming: 0 bases; junction bases outside the gene matches: 15. CDR3 in amino acids: CASTFLGRDRSSYNEQFF. For the CDR3, the DNA is TGTGCCAGCACCTTTTTGGGGAGGGACCGCAGCTCCTACAATGAGCAGTTCTTC.

The chain recombines TRBV9 with TRBJ2-5, with no clear D. The V gene lost 4 bases and the J gene lost 2 bases, with 15 bases spanning the gap. This CDR3 has 15 residues. The germline CDR1 and CDR2 sequences are SGDLS and YYNGEE. In DNA, the CDR3 is TGTGCCAGCAGCAAAGGACCGACGATACAAGAGACCCAGTACTTC. Amino acid sequence: CASSKGPTIQETQYF.

This chain joins TRBV30 and TRBJ1-1; D unclear. CDR3 length: 12 amino acids. V dropped 4 bases and J dropped 0 bases, with 6 bases sitting between them. Per germline, CDR1 GTSNPN and CDR2 SVGIG (reference sequence). Written as DNA, the CDR3 is TGTGCCTGGATGGTCATGAACACTGAAGCTTTCTTT. This codes for CAWMVMNTEAFF.

About this clone itself: Other DNA sequences in the same sample also yield this CDR3. Here the CDR3 DNA reads TGCGCCAGCAGCCCGGGACACCAAGAGACCCAGTACTTC. Residues: CASSPGHQETQYF. The J gene is TRBJ2-5, the V gene TRBV5-1, with D possibly being TRBD1 or TRBD2 (5 bases each). V was trimmed by 4 bases and J by 0 bases, leaving 7 bases between them. The germline gives CDR1 SGHRS, CDR2 YFSETQ. This CDR3 is 13 amino acids long.

This clone was seen a single time. V is TRBV18 and J is TRBJ1-2, with TRBD1 identical over 9 bases. CDR1 and CDR2 (germline): KGHSH, LQKENI. The CDR3 runs 13 residues. The J segment lost 6 bases and the V segment lost 4 bases, leaving 3 bases of the junction unmatched. The CDR3 DNA is TGTGCCAGCTCACGAACAGGGGGCGATGGCTACACCTTC. As protein: CASSRTGGDGYTF.

The sample holds one count of this clone. The chain recombines TRBV27 with TRBJ2-7; TRBD1 might be the D (6 bases). The germline gives CDR1 MNHEY, CDR2 SMNVEV (reference sequence). The CDR3 totals 14 residues. Deletions cut 4 bases from V and 4 bases from J, with 14 bases between. The CDR3 is CASSYQGPSYEQYF. The CDR3 region has the DNA TGTGCCAGCAGTTACCAGGGGCCCTCTTACGAGCAGTACTTC.

The J gene is TRBJ1-5, the V gene TRBV14; D unresolved. Trimming removed 4 bases at V and 3 bases at J, with 7 bases between. Germline CDR1 reads SGHDN; CDR2 reads FVKESK. The CDR3 extends over 13 amino acids. CDR3 sequence reads: CASSPGINQPQHF. CDR3 sequence (DNA): TGTGCCAGCAGCCCCGGTATCAATCAGCCCCAGCATTTT.

The V and J genes are TRBV19 and TRBJ1-4; 7 positions agree with TRBD1. The CDR3 totals 14 residues. In germline, CDR1 is LNHDA, CDR2 SQIVND (reference sequence). The trim removed 6 bases at V and 10 bases at J, leaving 11 bases unmatched. The CDR3 spells CASRITGEGGKLFF. The CDR3 DNA is TGTGCCAGTAGGATCACAGGGGAAGGAGGAAAACTGTTTTTT.

This clone came up a few times. V and J are TRBV29-1 and TRBJ1-1; D gene uncertain. Germline CDR1 SQVTM, CDR2 ANQGSEA. Trimming removed 4 bases at V and 3 bases at J, with 6 bases between. There are 11 residues in the CDR3. The CDR3 sequence is CSVVPDTEAFF. CDR3 nucleotide sequence: TGCAGCGTTGTACCGGACACTGAAGCTTTCTTT.

About this clone: At the DNA level, this CDR3 is encoded by other sequences in the same sample as well. The chain joins TRBV2 to TRBJ1-2, with D possibly TRBD1 on 5 matching bases. The germline V gene has CDR1 SNHLY and CDR2 FYNNEI. The CDR3 has 12 amino acids. Trimming stripped 3 bases from V and 4 bases from J, with 6 bases between. DNA of the CDR3: TGTGCCAGCAGTGAGGGGGGCTATGGCTACACCTTC. Translating gives CASSEGGYGYTF.

The V call is TRBV5-5, the J call TRBJ2-7; D unresolved. V was cut by 1 base and J by 1 base, with 12 bases left in between. The CDR3 has 15 residues. The V gene's germline CDR1 is SGHKS and CDR2 YYEKEE (reference sequence). The CDR3 sequence is CASSLFDGPSYEQYF. The CDR3 nucleotides read TGTGCCAGCAGCTTGTTTGACGGACCTTCCTACGAGCAGTACTTC.

The chain uses TRBV5-1 and TRBJ2-1, with TRBD2 identical over 13 bases. Germline CDR1 is SGHRS and CDR2 is YFSETQ. The CDR3 length is 17 residues. V shed 3 bases, J shed 8 bases, and the junction held 11 bases outside the gene matches. The CDR3 sequence is CASSSGTSGVLMDEQFF. CDR3 DNA sequence: TGCGCCAGCAGCTCTGGGACTAGCGGGGTTCTCATGGATGAGCAGTTCTTC.

This sequence joins TRBV15 and TRBJ1-3; D remains unclear. Germline V gene data show CDR1 as LNHNV and CDR2 as YYDKDF (reference sequence). The CDR3 has 14 residues. The V end was cut by 0 bases, the J end by 0 bases, with 3 bases between. This CDR3 is CATSREYSGNTIYF. In DNA, the CDR3 is TGTGCCACCAGCAGAGAGTACTCTGGAAACACCATATATTTT.

The V call is TRBV6-1, the J call TRBJ2-1; 7 bases map to TRBD1. The CDR3 has 15 amino acids. V trimming: 6 bases; J trimming: 7 bases; junction bases outside the gene matches: 12. Germline loops: CDR1 MNHNS, CDR2 SASEGT. DNA for the CDR3: TGTGCCAGCAGGGACAGGACAAAGGGTACGAATGAGCAGTTCTTC. Translation gives CASRDRTKGTNEQFF.

V gene TRBV27 combines with J gene TRBJ2-1; the D gene is possibly TRBD2 (6 bases). V gave up 6 bases and J gave up 3 bases, with 18 bases separating them. Per the germline V gene, CDR1 is MNHEY and CDR2 is SMNVEV (reference sequence). The CDR3 runs to 16 residues. Here the CDR3 DNA reads TGTGCCAGCAGCTTTACCGGGACTCAGCTCTACAATGAGCAGTTCTTC. Translation gives CASSFTGTQLYNEQFF.

The chain uses TRBV28 and TRBJ2-7; 11 bases agree with TRBD1. The ends lost 5 bases at V and 3 bases at J; junction bases unmatched: 6. The CDR3 is 15 residues long. Germline V lookup: CDR1 MDHEN, CDR2 SYDVKM. The CDR3 sequence is CASSTPGQGGYEQYF. The DNA of the CDR3 is TGTGCCAGCAGTACACCGGGACAGGGGGGCTACGAGCAGTACTTC.

This clone was detected only once. The V and J genes are TRBV5-4 and TRBJ2-7; D might be TRBD1 (6 bases). The germline V gene has CDR1 SGHNT and CDR2 YYREEE (reference sequence). CDR3 size: 14 residues. V lost 4 bases and J lost 1, with 12 bases in between. CDR3 DNA: TGTGCCAGCAGCCAGGCGGACAGTTCCTACGAGCAGTACTTC. Amino acid sequence: CASSQADSSYEQYF.

V and J are TRBV18 and TRBJ1-2; D not resolved. Germline assignment: CDR1 KGHSH and CDR2 LQKENI. This CDR3 has 15 residues. V shed 2 bases and J shed 0 bases, with 10 bases lying between them. CDR3 bases: TGTGCCAGCTCACCATCGGCAGAAGCTAACTATGGCTACACCTTC. It specifies CASSPSAEANYGYTF.

CDR3 sequence: CASREGYTGELFF. The DNA of the CDR3 is TGTGCCAGCAGGGAGGGCTACACCGGGGAGCTGTTTTTT. The genes are TRBV2 and TRBJ2-2; D possibly corresponds to TRBD2 (6 bases). The CDR3 spans 13 residues. Germline V gene data show CDR1 as SNHLY and CDR2 as FYNNEI. V was trimmed by 6 bases and J by 3 bases, leaving 8 bases between them.